This T cell receptor (beta chain) was identified during a study of CD8+CD57+ T cells in acquired aplastic anemia. Study-wide background: Quantities of DNA derived from sorted CD4+ and CD8+ cells averaged around 3 ug. CD4+ reads averaged about 11 million in healthy donors.

Study-wide points: Roughly 29 was the count of CD8+ CDR3 sequences that patients shared with controls. A significant difference in CD8+ Simpson's diversity between patients and controls was not found.

Investigators profiled TCR beta VDJ and CDR3 from genomic DNA template. In TCRdb, the reads were re-called with MiXCR into one record per CDR3 protein. This table holds over 150,000 distinct CDR3 sequences, approximately 52% found once. The germline CDR1 and CDR2 sequences are SGHTA and FQGNSA. The CDR3 covers 15 residues. About this clonotype itself: No antigen is known for it. A single base separates this from a much larger clone, so it may be a read error.

The specimen sequenced was sorted CD4+, CD8+, or CD8+CD57+ T cells (not recorded which) from PBMCs. This chain links TRBV7-2 with TRBJ2-1; D possibly corresponds to TRBD2 (5 bases). The origin of this receptor is a human donor in good health, serving as a control. For the CDR3, the DNA is TGTGCCAGCAGCTTAGGAGAGGGCAGCTACAATGAGCGGTTCTTC. Translating gives CASSLGEGSYNERFF.